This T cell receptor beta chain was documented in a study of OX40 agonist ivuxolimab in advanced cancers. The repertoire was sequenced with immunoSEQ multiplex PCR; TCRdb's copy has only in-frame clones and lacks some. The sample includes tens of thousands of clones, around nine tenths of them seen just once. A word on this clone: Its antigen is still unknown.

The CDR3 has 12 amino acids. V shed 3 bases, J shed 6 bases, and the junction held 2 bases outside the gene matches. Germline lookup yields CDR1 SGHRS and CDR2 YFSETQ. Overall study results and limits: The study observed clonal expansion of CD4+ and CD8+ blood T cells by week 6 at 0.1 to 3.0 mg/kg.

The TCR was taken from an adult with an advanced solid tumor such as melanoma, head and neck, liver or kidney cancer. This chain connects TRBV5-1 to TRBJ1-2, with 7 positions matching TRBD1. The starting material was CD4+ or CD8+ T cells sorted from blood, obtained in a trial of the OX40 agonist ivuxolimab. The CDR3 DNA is TGCGCCAGCAGCTGGCAGGGGGATGGCTACACCTTC. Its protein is CASSWQGDGYTF.